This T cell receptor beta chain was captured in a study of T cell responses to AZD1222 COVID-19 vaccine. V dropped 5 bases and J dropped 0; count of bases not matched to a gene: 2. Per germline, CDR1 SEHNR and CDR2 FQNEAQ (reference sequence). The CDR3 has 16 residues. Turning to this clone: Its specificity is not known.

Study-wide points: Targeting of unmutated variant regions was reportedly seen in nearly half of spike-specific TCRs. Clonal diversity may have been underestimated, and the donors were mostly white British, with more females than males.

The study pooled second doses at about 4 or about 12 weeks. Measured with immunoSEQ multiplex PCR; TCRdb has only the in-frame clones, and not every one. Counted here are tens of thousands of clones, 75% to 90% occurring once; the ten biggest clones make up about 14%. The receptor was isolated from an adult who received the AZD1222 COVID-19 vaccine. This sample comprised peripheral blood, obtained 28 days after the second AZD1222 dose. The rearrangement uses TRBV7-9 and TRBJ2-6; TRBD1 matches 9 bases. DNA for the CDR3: TGTGCCAGCAGCGAGACAGGGGGCTCTGGGGCCAACGTCCTGACTTTC. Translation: CASSETGGSGANVLTF.